One sample yielded the 10 T cell receptor beta chains listed below, sequenced in a study of CD8 T cells in ankylosing spondylitis. Study-wide results and limits: Typical of ankylosing spondylitis blood, it appeared, was a TCR beta motif of under 10 highly homologous variants.

No antigen has been assigned to these receptors. TCRdb passed the 5' RACE reads through MiXCR, listing each CDR3 protein once. The repertoire holds roughly 450,000 distinct CDR3 sequences, with roughly 27% as singletons. Material: blood, either unsorted or a sorted T cell fraction (not recorded which). These TCRs come from a male donor with ankylosing spondylitis.

This clonotype has just a few counts. The chain combines TRBV2 with TRBJ1-3, with 7 bases identical to TRBD1. The germline CDR1 and CDR2 sequences are SNHLY and FYNNEI. The CDR3 is made up of 18 amino acids. V was clipped by 2 bases and J by 3 bases; unmatched bases: 13. The CDR3, as DNA: TGTGCCAGCAGTGAACCCTTCGGAAGGGGGCAGGATGGAAACACCATATATTTT. This sequence encodes CASSEPFGRGQDGNTIYF.

The V and J genes are TRBV4-1 and TRBJ2-3; 11 bases are shared with TRBD2. The germline CDR1 and CDR2 sequences are MGHRA and YSYEKL. This CDR3 is 19 amino acids long. The V and J ends lost 1 base and 0 bases, in that order; junction bases with no gene match: 9. This chain's CDR3 is CASSQGRLAGIFSTDTQYF. In DNA form, the CDR3 reads TGCGCCAGCAGCCAAGGTCGACTAGCGGGAATATTTAGCACAGATACGCAGTATTTT.

This clonotype showed up just a few times. This chain joins TRBV12-3 or TRBV12-4 and TRBJ2-2, with D unclear. The CDR3 contains 16 residues. Deletions cut 5 bases from V and 8 bases from J, with 21 bases between. CDR3 sequence (DNA): TGTGCCAGCAGTCCCACGGGTCGGGCCCGCGAGGGGGAGCTGTTTTTT. Residues: CASSPTGRAREGELFF.

Only a few counts were recorded for this clonotype. The V call is TRBV12-3 or TRBV12-4, the J call TRBJ1-1; 8 bases are shared with TRBD1. CDR3 size: 13 residues. The ends lost 6 bases at V and 1 base at J; junction bases unmatched: 1. The chain's CDR3 is CASRGQENTEAFF. The CDR3 nucleotides are TGTGCCAGCAGGGGACAGGAGAACACTGAAGCTTTCTTT.

This sequence joins TRBV5-1 and TRBJ1-2; D call uncertain. With 6 bases removed from V and 0 bases from J, the gap between germline ends came to 9 bases. The CDR3 is 13 residues long. Germline assignment: CDR1 SGHRS and CDR2 YFSETQ. Here the CDR3 DNA reads TGCGCCAGCAACGAAGGGTCTAACTATGGCTACACCTTC. It codes for CASNEGSNYGYTF.

In its sample, this clonotype was seen a few times. The chain combines TRBV20-1 with TRBJ2-1; TRBD2 might be the D (6 bases). This CDR3 contains 18 residues. V was shortened by 3 bases and J by 1 base, with 22 bases between the two germline ends. From germline, CDR1 is DFQATT and CDR2 SNEGSKA (reference sequence). CDR3 region: CSASQGGLSEGSYNEQFF. The CDR3 bases are TGCAGTGCTAGTCAGGGTGGACTATCTGAAGGGTCCTACAATGAGCAGTTCTTC.

The chain uses TRBV7-2 and TRBJ2-2, with TRBD2 matching over 7 bases. CDR1 and CDR2 from the germline V gene are SGHTA and FQGNSA. Trimming took 2 bases from V and 7 from J; bases not matched to a gene: 4. The CDR3 loop spans 14 amino acids. This CDR3 is CASSLPGGYGELFF. The CDR3 nucleotides read TGTGCCAGCAGCTTACCGGGAGGATACGGGGAGCTGTTTTTT.

This clonotype was counted between two and nine times. This rearrangement joins TRBV27 to TRBJ1-5, with D tentatively TRBD1 (5 bases). This CDR3 has 13 amino acids. Per the germline V gene, CDR1 is MNHEY and CDR2 is SMNVEV (reference sequence). V was trimmed by 6 bases and J by 4 bases, leaving 10 bases between them. The CDR3 reads CASRAQENQPQHF. CDR3 coding DNA: TGTGCCAGCAGGGCACAGGAAAATCAGCCCCAGCATTTT.

This chain connects TRBV7-9 to TRBJ2-6; no reliable D call. V was shortened by 6 bases and J by 0 bases, with 15 bases between the two germline ends. The length of the CDR3 is 17 residues. Germline CDR1 is SEHNR and CDR2 is FQNEAQ (reference sequence). CDR3 nucleotide sequence: TGTGCCAGCAGTCGGGCTAATGGCCCCTCTGGGGCCAACGTCCTGACTTTC. This gives the protein CASSRANGPSGANVLTF.

The chain has TRBV20-1 and TRBJ2-2, with 7 nucleotides matching TRBD1. The CDR3 runs to 14 residues. J was trimmed by 1 base and V by 5 bases; bases with no gene match: 4. Germline V gene sequence: CDR1 DFQATT, CDR2 SNEGSKA (reference sequence). CDR3 loop: CSALGQRNTGELFF. The CDR3 region has the DNA TGCAGTGCTTTGGGACAGCGGAACACCGGGGAGCTGTTTTTT.